The next 16 T cell receptor beta chains were all read from a single sample in a study of cytomegalovirus exposure and HLA in healthy donors. A multiplex PCR was run with 60 Vbeta primers and 13 Jbeta primers. The assay was immunoSEQ multiplex PCR, and TCRdb's table has in-frame clones only and misses some. The sample lists more than 100,000 clones, around 79% seen once, with 3.5% to 4.5% in the top ten. Sequencing input: PBMCs. The receptors here all came from a man aged 45-60 years in good health and CMV-seropositive.

The chain recombines TRBV7-3 with TRBJ2-7, with TRBD2 matching over 9 bases. This CDR3 is built from 15 residues. With 5 bases clipped from V and 0 bases from J, the junction kept 5 bases outside the gene matches. In germline, CDR1 is SGHTA, CDR2 FQGTGA. Here the CDR3 reads CASSPGLAFSYEQYF. In DNA, the CDR3 is TGTGCCAGCAGCCCCGGACTAGCGTTCTCCTACGAGCAGTACTTC.

The chain is built from TRBV10-3 and TRBJ2-7; TRBD1 is a possible D gene (6 bases). Per the germline V gene, CDR1 is ENHRY and CDR2 is SYGVKD. The V and J ends lost 9 bases and 6 bases respectively, with 15 bases between them. There are 12 residues in the CDR3. CDR3 in amino acids: CAIRQESVEQYF. CDR3 nucleotide sequence: TGTGCCATAAGACAGGAATCGGTCGAGCAGTACTTC.

The V call is TRBV10-3, the J call TRBJ1-6; the D is unclear. Trimming stripped 3 bases from V and 12 bases from J, with 9 bases between. This CDR3 is built from 12 residues. The germline CDR1 and CDR2 sequences are ENHRY and SYGVKD. CDR3 region: CAISDPSGPLHF. Here the CDR3 DNA reads TGTGCCATCAGTGATCCTTCCGGACCCCTCCACTTT.

This clone occurred once. V and J are TRBV7-7 and TRBJ2-1; 8 nucleotides line up with TRBD1. CDR1 is SSHAT and CDR2 is FNYEAQ in the germline V gene (reference sequence). Trimming took 3 bases from V and 5 from J; bases not matched to a gene: 12. The CDR3 has 17 residues. As DNA, the CDR3 is TGTGCCAGCAGCTTTGCCCCCGGACAGGGCGGTCACAATGAGCAGTTCTTC. This sequence encodes CASSFAPGQGGHNEQFF. The complete variable domain, with remaining parts taken from reference TRBV7-7 and TRBJ2-1, reads GAGVSQSPRYKVTKRGQDVTLRCDPISSHATLYWYQQALGQGPEFLTYFNYEAQPDKSGLPSDRFSAERPEGSISTLTIQRTEQRDSAMYRCASSFAPGQGGHNEQFFGPGTRLTVL.

The chain uses TRBV7-9 and TRBJ1-1; 7 positions match TRBD1. Germline assignment: CDR1 SEHNR and CDR2 FQNEAQ (reference sequence). The CDR3 loop spans 14 amino acids. V was clipped by 4 bases and J by 3 bases; unmatched bases: 5. Here the CDR3 reads CASSYRGRDTEAFF. The CDR3 DNA follows: TGTGCCAGCAGCTACAGGGGCAGGGACACTGAAGCTTTCTTT. The full variable domain, with the rest looked up from reference TRBV7-9 and TRBJ1-1, is DTGVSQNPRHKITKRGQNVTFRCDPISEHNRLYWYRQTLGQGPEFLTYFQNEAQLEKSRLLSDRFSAERPKGSFSTLEIQRTEQGDSAMYLCASSYRGRDTEAFFGQGTRLTVV.

The rearrangement links TRBV30 to TRBJ2-1; 14 bases are shared with TRBD2. CDR3 size: 15 residues. J gave up 9 bases and V 2 bases, and 6 bases lay outside the gene matches. CDR1 and CDR2 (germline): GTSNPN, SVGIG (reference sequence). Here the CDR3 reads CAWSTTSGRAPEQFF. CDR3 bases: TGTGCCTGGAGTACGACTAGCGGGAGGGCCCCTGAGCAGTTCTTC. Looking up the rest from reference TRBV30 and TRBJ2-1 gives the full variable domain: SQTIHQWPATLVQPVGSPLSLECTVEGTSNPNLYWYRQAAGRGLQLLFYSVGIGQISSEVPQNLSASRPQDRQFILSSKKLLLSDSGFYLCAWSTTSGRAPEQFFGPGTRLTVL.

The V call is TRBV4-3, the J call TRBJ2-2, with TRBD2 as a possible D gene (5 bases). CDR3 length: 13 residues. The V end lost 2 bases, the J end lost 6 bases, and 7 bases lay between the germline ends. Germline CDR1 is LGHNA and CDR2 is YSLEER. CDR3 in amino acids: CASSQLAAGELFF. CDR3 nucleotide sequence: TGCGCCAGCAGCCAACTAGCTGCCGGGGAGCTGTTTTTT.

This clone counts as medium-sized (0.01 to 0.1%). The chain combines TRBV6-1 with TRBJ2-7; TRBD2 aligns across 10 bases. The CDR3 extends over 15 amino acids. V lost 1 base, J lost 1 base, and 1 base stayed unmatched. CDR1 and CDR2 from the germline V gene are MNHNS and SASEGT. The CDR3 sequence: CASSEELAGSYEQYF. The DNA for the CDR3 is TGTGCCAGCAGTGAAGAACTAGCGGGGTCCTACGAGCAGTACTTC.

This clone occurred once. The chain couples TRBV10-1 to TRBJ1-1, with D possibly matching TRBD1 (5 bases). The CDR3 runs to 12 residues. Germline V lookup: CDR1 WNHNN, CDR2 SYGVQD (reference sequence). Deletions cut 3 bases from V and 4 bases from J, with 6 bases between. The DNA for the CDR3 is TGCGCCAGCAGTGACAGGGCCACTGAAGCTTTCTTT. Its translation: CASSDRATEAFF.

The chain links TRBV7-2 to TRBJ2-6; possibly TRBD1 for D (5 bases). V was trimmed by 3 bases and J by 0 bases, leaving 12 bases between them. Germline V gene sequence: CDR1 SGHTA, CDR2 FQGNSA. The CDR3 sequence is 17 residues long. Here the CDR3 DNA reads TGTGCCAGCAGCTTGGGGCAGGCCATCTCTGGGGCCAACGTCCTGACTTTC. It encodes CASSLGQAISGANVLTF.

The CDR3 DNA is TGTGCCAGCAGCGTAGAAGCGGGAGGGCTCTACAATGAGCAGTTCTTC. It yields the protein CASSVEAGGLYNEQFF. The chain employs TRBV9 and TRBJ2-1, with 10 positions matching TRBD2. Germline loops: CDR1 SGDLS, CDR2 YYNGEE. CDR3 length: 16 residues. V shed 0 bases and J 3 bases; nucleotides not matched to a gene: 3.

The chain has TRBV28 and TRBJ2-1; 8 nucleotides align to TRBD2. This CDR3 is 14 amino acids long. The germline V gene has CDR1 MDHEN and CDR2 SYDVKM. The V segment lost 8 bases and the J segment 10 bases; nucleotides outside the gene matches: 13. The CDR3 loop is CASGPPAGVPEQFF. CDR3 nucleotide sequence: TGTGCCAGCGGACCACCAGCGGGAGTCCCCGAGCAGTTCTTC. Full variable domain (rest looked up from reference TRBV28 and TRBJ2-1): DVKVTQSSRYLVKRTGEKVFLECVQDMDHENMFWYRQDPGLGLRLIYFSYDVKMKEKGDIPEGYSVSREKKERFSLILESASTNQTSMYLCASGPPAGVPEQFFGPGTRLTVL.

This clone was found a few times. The chain links TRBV5-8 to TRBJ1-5, with D possibly matching TRBD1 (5 bases). Germline loops: CDR1 SGHTS, CDR2 YDEGEE. The CDR3 sequence is 17 residues long. Trimming took off 5 bases at V and 0 bases at J, with 18 bases between the two ends. The CDR3 loop reads CASSFLTELISNQPQHF. As DNA, the CDR3 is TGTGCCAGCAGTTTTCTGACAGAACTGATTAGCAATCAGCCCCAGCATTTT.

This clone showed up just a few times. J is TRBJ2-2 and V is TRBV19, with a possible D match to TRBD2 (6 bases). From germline, CDR1 is LNHDA and CDR2 SQIVND (reference sequence). The ends were cut back, 2 bases at V and 1 base at J, with 8 bases in the middle. This CDR3 contains 15 residues. The CDR3 is CASSITGVNTGELFF. The CDR3 DNA sequence: TGTGCCAGTAGTATAACGGGGGTGAACACCGGGGAGCTGTTTTTT.

The chain has TRBV29-1 and TRBJ2-7; 13 bases align to TRBD2. The V gene's germline CDR1 is SQVTM and CDR2 ANQGSEA. V was clipped by 4 bases and J by 2 bases; unmatched bases: 2. The CDR3 totals 14 residues. CDR3 bases: TGCAGCGTTGGGACTAGCGGGAGACCCTACGAGCAGTACTTC. This encodes CSVGTSGRPYEQYF.

The V and J genes are TRBV7-7 and TRBJ2-3, with TRBD2 identical over 8 bases. J was trimmed by 3 bases and V by 3 bases; bases with no gene match: 2. The CDR3 covers 14 residues. Per germline, CDR1 SSHAT and CDR2 FNYEAQ (reference sequence). The DNA for the CDR3 is TGTGCCAGCAGCTTTGGCGGGAGGACAGATACGCAGTATTTT. It specifies CASSFGGRTDTQYF.